The clone carrying this T cell receptor (beta chain) was observed many times. Its antigen is unidentified. V was cut by 4 bases and J by 6 bases, with 18 bases left in between. This CDR3 has 15 residues. The germline CDR1 and CDR2 sequences are MDHEN and SYDVKM. This entry belongs to a study of T cell repertoires in cytomegalovirus infection. The overall study: In public TCR beta signatures, there were indications of both CMV infection and matching HLA type. Overall study results and limits: Cumulative public TCR beta family frequency identified carriers of CMV plus the relevant HLA.

TCRdb passed the reads through MiXCR, listing each CDR3 protein once. The sample lists about 120,000 distinct CDR3 sequences, roughly 9.1% occurring once. This TCR came from a human donor in good health (CMV status not recorded). Some clones in this sample may be carry-over from other donors' samples. The chain couples TRBV28 to TRBJ1-1; D is possibly TRBD1 (5 bases). The sequenced sample was PBMCs, sequenced either directly or after in vitro stimulation (not recorded which). The CDR3 loop reads CASSSYTTRVPEAFF. The CDR3 DNA is TGTGCCAGCAGTTCCTATACCACCAGGGTCCCTGAAGCTTTCTTT. The full variable domain, its missing parts supplied by reference TRBV28 and TRBJ1-1, is DVKVTQSSRYLVKRTGEKVFLECVQDMDHENMFWYRQDPGLGLRLIYFSYDVKMKEKGDIPEGYSVSREKKERFSLILESASTNQTSMYLCASSSYTTRVPEAFFGQGTRLTVV.